These 5 T cell receptor beta chains were all obtained from the same sample, sequenced in a study of lymphopenia after photon versus proton radiotherapy. Sequenced by immunoSEQ multiplex PCR; TCRdb stores in-frame clones only, minus some. Of roughly 25,000 clones detected, roughly 90% appear once; the ten largest clones hold roughly 18%. The material was peripheral blood, obtained from a patient treated with photon-based radiotherapy. The receptors derive from a man between 45 and 60 years old with gastric cancer.

The V and J genes are TRBV9 and TRBJ1-1; unclear D gene. CDR3 size: 15 residues. Between the trimmed V and J ends, which lost 0 bases and 3 bases, there was a span of 12 bases. CDR1 is SGDLS, CDR2 YYNGEE, per germline. The CDR3 DNA reads TGTGCCAGCAGCGTAGCCCCAGGATACGACACTGAAGCTTTCTTT. Encoded protein: CASSVAPGYDTEAFF. The complete variable domain, with remaining parts taken from reference TRBV9 and TRBJ1-1, reads DSGVTQTPKHLITATGQRVTLRCSPRSGDLSVYWYQQSLDQGLQFLIQYYNGEERAKGNILERFSAQQFPDLHSELNLSSLELGDSALYFCASSVAPGYDTEAFFGQGTRLTVV.

This chain joins TRBV5-1 and TRBJ2-3; 9 bases agree with TRBD2. V lost 4 bases and J lost 3; bases outside the gene matches: 12. CDR3 length: 17 residues. Germline V lookup: CDR1 SGHRS, CDR2 YFSETQ. CDR3 loop: CASSPILAGYGTDTQYF. DNA for the CDR3: TGCGCCAGCAGCCCGATTCTAGCGGGGTATGGGACAGATACGCAGTATTTT. Full variable domain (remainder filled in from reference TRBV5-1 and TRBJ2-3): KAGVTQTPRYLIKTRGQQVTLSCSPISGHRSVSWYQQTPGQGLQFLFEYFSETQRNKGNFPGRFSGRQFSNSRSEMNVSTLELGDSALYLCASSPILAGYGTDTQYFGPGTRLTVL.

This clone is large. The chain is built from TRBV29-1 and TRBJ2-7; TRBD2 agrees at 8 bases. This CDR3 is 12 amino acids long. The V segment lost 3 bases and the J segment 3 bases; nucleotides outside the gene matches: 1. Germline CDR1 and CDR2: SQVTM and ANQGSEA. CDR3 sequence: CSVEAGGYEQYF. CDR3 nucleotide sequence: TGCAGCGTTGAGGCGGGGGGCTACGAGCAGTACTTC.

This clone was recorded a few times. This chain links TRBV6-6 with TRBJ1-6; TRBD1 agrees at 7 bases. Germline-derived CDR1 and CDR2 are MNHNY and SVGAGI (reference sequence). The CDR3 length is 14 residues. The V and J ends lost 5 bases and 9 bases, in that order; junction bases with no gene match: 7. In nucleotides, the CDR3 is TGTGCCAGCAGTCAGACAGGGTTGGGTTCACCCCTCCACTTT. It specifies CASSQTGLGSPLHF.

The rearrangement uses TRBV4-3 and TRBJ2-3; D not certain. This CDR3 is 15 amino acids long. The germline V and J ends were trimmed by 0 bases and 0 bases, with 7 bases remaining between them. Germline CDR1 is LGHNA and CDR2 is YSLEER. The CDR3 spells CASSQDPRSTDTQYF. CDR3 coding DNA: TGCGCCAGCAGCCAAGATCCAAGGAGCACAGATACGCAGTATTTT.